These 15 T cell receptor beta chains share one sample of origin, sequenced in a study of CD8 T cells in ankylosing spondylitis. Study-level points and caveats: A motif of 7 to 9 highly homologous TCR beta variants was seen as apparently characteristic of ankylosing spondylitis blood.

These receptors lack a known antigen. Each CDR3 protein gets one entry after TCRdb re-called the 5' RACE reads with MiXCR. The sample includes about 440,000 distinct CDR3 sequences, 17% seen only once; the top ten take 0.85% to 1.3%. Sequencing was done on a sample of blood, either unsorted or a sorted T cell fraction (not recorded which). These receptors were collected from a male donor with ankylosing spondylitis.

The table lists this clonotype with a few counts. As DNA, the CDR3 is TGTGCCAGCAGTGACGGTGGTAATCAGCCCCAGCATTTT. Amino acid sequence: CASSDGGNQPQHF. The chain is built from TRBV6-4 and TRBJ1-5; D is ambiguous. This CDR3 has 13 residues. Germline V gene lookup returns CDR1 MRHNA and CDR2 SNTAGT. V lost 2 bases, J lost 4 bases, and 6 bases lay in between.

The table lists this clonotype with a few counts. The chain combines TRBV5-1 with TRBJ2-5; D remains ambiguous. This CDR3 region has 14 residues. Germline CDR1 and CDR2: SGHRS and YFSETQ. V gave up 4 bases and J gave up 1 base, with 11 bases separating them. This chain's CDR3 is CASSPTVSQETQYF. The CDR3 DNA reads as TGCGCCAGCAGCCCGACCGTTAGCCAAGAGACCCAGTACTTC.

The rearrangement links TRBV6-5 to TRBJ1-2, with TRBD1 as a possible D gene (6 bases). In germline, CDR1 is MNHEY, CDR2 SVGAGI. Deletions cut 6 bases from V and 8 bases from J, with 13 bases between. The CDR3 has 12 amino acids. In DNA form, the CDR3 reads TGTGCCAGCAGCCCGGGGGCTCGGGGCTACACCTTC. It encodes CASSPGARGYTF.

This clonotype was detected only a few times. This chain uses TRBV20-1 with TRBJ1-4, with 7 bases that match TRBD1. This CDR3 is 16 amino acids long. The germline CDR1 and CDR2 sequences are DFQATT and SNEGSKA (reference sequence). V was clipped by 1 base and J by 10 bases; unmatched bases: 15. The CDR3 DNA follows: TGCAGTGCTAGAGCTGAGACAGGGACTAGTAGGGGAAAACTGTTTTTT. Residues: CSARAETGTSRGKLFF.

This chain uses TRBV20-1 with TRBJ2-5; weak D call: TRBD2 (5 bases). Trimming pared 5 bases from V and 3 bases from J, leaving 13 bases between. The germline CDR1 and CDR2 sequences are DFQATT and SNEGSKA (reference sequence). The CDR3 spans 13 residues. Here the CDR3 DNA reads TGCAGTGCTTGGGGAGACTCTGAAGAGACCCAGTACTTC. This codes for CSAWGDSEETQYF.

This clonotype was seen a handful of times. V gene TRBV3-1 combines with J gene TRBJ1-2, with D unresolved. The CDR3 is 15 amino acids. V lost 0 bases, J lost 4 bases, and 12 bases lay in between. Germline V gives CDR1 LGHDT, CDR2 YNNKEL (reference sequence). The CDR3 region has the DNA TGTGCCAGCAGCCAAGAGAAAGGGAGAAGCTATGGCTACACCTTC. Amino acid sequence: CASSQEKGRSYGYTF. Combining the CDR3 with reference TRBV3-1 and TRBJ1-2 gives the whole variable domain DTAVSQTPKYLVTQMGNDKSIKCEQNLGHDTMYWYKQDSKKFLKIMFSYNNKELIINETVPNRFSPKSPDKAHLNLHINSLELGDSAVYFCASSQEKGRSYGYTFGSGTRLTVV.

This clonotype was seen a few times. The chain employs TRBV20-1 and TRBJ2-7; 9 nucleotides agree with TRBD2. The V gene end was trimmed by 4 bases and the J gene end by 4 bases; junction bases not matched to a gene: 11. Per the germline V gene, CDR1 is DFQATT and CDR2 is SNEGSKA (reference sequence). The CDR3 contains 15 residues. The CDR3 region is CSAKNTHAGGYEQYF. The CDR3 bases are TGCAGTGCTAAGAATACTCACGCGGGAGGGTACGAGCAGTACTTC.

The chain uses TRBV5-1 and TRBJ2-7; tentative D call: TRBD1 (6 bases). V dropped 6 bases and J dropped 0 bases, with 10 bases sitting between them. The CDR3 is 13 amino acids. From germline, CDR1 is SGHRS and CDR2 YFSETQ. Written as DNA, the CDR3 is TGCGCCAGCACCCCAGGGGACTCCTACGAGCAGTACTTC. It encodes CASTPGDSYEQYF.

The chain carries TRBV4-3 and TRBJ1-3, with D uncertain. This CDR3 region has 13 residues. Germline V gene sequence: CDR1 LGHNA, CDR2 YSLEER. V lost 0 bases and J 2 bases, leaving 2 bases between the germline ends. CDR3 loop: CASSQDPGNTIYF. The CDR3 coding sequence is TGCGCCAGCAGCCAAGATCCTGGAAACACCATATATTTT.

The CDR3 nucleotides read TGTGCCAGCAGCTTAGTTCTCCAGTTTAACAATGAGCAGTTCTTC. This sequence encodes CASSLVLQFNNEQFF. The chain carries TRBV7-9 and TRBJ2-1; D uncertain. CDR1 is SEHNR, CDR2 FQNEAQ, per germline (reference sequence). The CDR3 has 15 residues. The V gene lost 1 base and the J gene lost 5 bases, with 12 bases spanning the gap.

This clonotype came up once. This CDR3 reads CASSPQMQGYTDTQYF. CDR3 in DNA: TGTGCCAGCAGCCCACAGATGCAGGGCTACACAGATACGCAGTATTTT. The J gene is TRBJ2-3, the V gene TRBV7-2; possibly TRBD1 for D (5 bases). CDR1 and CDR2 (germline): SGHTA, FQGNSA. Trimming took 5 bases from V and 2 from J, leaving 17 bases between them. The CDR3 loop spans 16 amino acids.

This clonotype appeared many times. The chain has TRBV29-1 and TRBJ1-1; 7 positions match TRBD1. Germline V gene sequence: CDR1 SQVTM, CDR2 ANQGSEA. V shed 4 bases, J shed 1 base, and the junction held 3 bases outside the gene matches. The CDR3 totals 13 residues. CDR3 bases: TGCAGCGTTGGGGGACAGAAGAACACTGAAGCTTTCTTT. It specifies CSVGGQKNTEAFF.

This clonotype appeared a few times. The rearrangement joins TRBV9 to TRBJ2-7; D is ambiguous. V was shortened by 0 bases and J by 0 bases, with 19 bases between the two germline ends. The germline V gene has CDR1 SGDLS and CDR2 YYNGEE. This CDR3 has 18 residues. CDR3 residues: CASSVGLSTPLTSYEQYF. The CDR3 DNA reads as TGTGCCAGCAGCGTAGGCCTGTCTACTCCCCTGACCTCCTACGAGCAGTACTTC.

This clonotype has a handful of counts. The chain joins TRBV15 to TRBJ1-1, with D possibly matching TRBD1 (6 bases). Trimming shortened V by 5 bases and J by 0 bases, and 10 bases separated the two germline ends. The CDR3 length is 14 residues. Germline values: CDR1 LNHNV, CDR2 YYDKDF (reference sequence). The CDR3 is CATSVDRMNTEAFF. The CDR3 nucleotides read TGTGCCACCAGCGTCGACAGGATGAACACTGAAGCTTTCTTT.

This clonotype was seen a few times. The V and J genes are TRBV3-1 and TRBJ2-3, with 7 bases that match TRBD1. CDR1 is LGHDT and CDR2 is YNNKEL in the germline V gene (reference sequence). J lost 3 bases, V lost 5 bases, and 11 bases had no gene match. This CDR3 has 16 amino acids. CDR3 sequence reads: CASSSGQVGGTDTQYF. The CDR3, as DNA: TGTGCCAGCAGCTCAGGACAGGTCGGAGGAACAGATACGCAGTATTTT.